The next 23 T cell receptor beta chains were all read from a single sample in a study of shared clonotypes between healthy human individuals. Profiled with immunoSEQ multiplex PCR; TCRdb holds only in-frame clones, not every one. The repertoire includes about 1.1 million clones, about 72% of them detected once, and almost 0.9% sits in the top ten. The sample was memory CD4+ T cells from PBMCs. Subset: CD45RA-negative fraction. These receptors originate from a man aged 18 to 29 in good health. Some clones in this sample may be carry-over from other donors' samples.

V gene TRBV27 combines with J gene TRBJ1-3; unclear D gene. Germline-derived CDR1 and CDR2 are MNHEY and SMNVEV (reference sequence). V lost 5 bases and J lost 7, with 6 bases in between. The length of the CDR3 is 11 residues. The CDR3 here is CASSVPNTIYF. In DNA, the CDR3 is TGTGCCAGCAGTGTCCCCAACACCATATATTTT.

With regard to this clone: This CDR3 is also generated by other DNA sequences in the sample. J is TRBJ2-7 and V is TRBV9; either TRBD1 or TRBD2 may fit D (5 bases each). Trimming cost V 0 bases and J 0 bases, with 10 bases left between them. The CDR3 is 15 residues long. In germline, CDR1 is SGDLS, CDR2 YYNGEE. In DNA, the CDR3 is TGTGCCAGCAGCGTAGAGGGGACGGGCTCCTACGAGCAGTACTTC. It is translated as CASSVEGTGSYEQYF.

With respect to this clone: This CDR3 is also generated by other DNA sequences in the sample. The chain has TRBV28 and TRBJ1-1; D gene uncertain. V was cut by 2 bases and J by 1 base, with 5 bases left in between. CDR1 MDHEN and CDR2 SYDVKM come from the germline V gene. This CDR3 is built from 13 residues. The CDR3 DNA follows: TGTGCCAGCAGTTTACCCCGGAACACTGAAGCTTTCTTT. It translates to CASSLPRNTEAFF. Supplemented by reference TRBV28 and TRBJ1-1, the full variable domain reads DVKVTQSSRYLVKRTGEKVFLECVQDMDHENMFWYRQDPGLGLRLIYFSYDVKMKEKGDIPEGYSVSREKKERFSLILESASTNQTSMYLCASSLPRNTEAFFGQGTRLTVV.

The chain carries TRBV20-1 and TRBJ1-2; TRBD1 might be the D (6 bases). Germline V lookup: CDR1 DFQATT, CDR2 SNEGSKA (reference sequence). The CDR3 totals 11 residues. CDR3 in amino acids: CTREGGGGYTF. DNA for the CDR3: TGCACCCGAGAAGGGGGAGGGGGCTACACCTTC.

V and J are TRBV2 and TRBJ1-1, with D unclear. The V end lost 0 bases, the J end lost 4 bases, and 3 bases lay between the germline ends. Germline CDR1 SNHLY, CDR2 FYNNEI. The length of the CDR3 is 12 residues. The CDR3 region is CASSEAGTEAFF. The CDR3 DNA reads TGTGCCAGCAGTGAAGCCGGCACTGAAGCTTTCTTT. The variable domain in full, completed from reference TRBV2 and TRBJ1-1, reads EPEVTQTPSHQVTQMGQEVILRCVPISNHLYFYWYRQILGQKVEFLVSFYNNEISEKSEIFDDQFSVERPDGSNFTLKIRSTKLEDSAMYFCASSEAGTEAFFGQGTRLTVV.

This clone showed up just a few times. J is TRBJ2-1 and V is TRBV5-1, with D perhaps matching TRBD2 (6 bases). V lost 4 bases and J 5 bases, leaving 19 bases between the germline ends. The CDR3 is 16 amino acids. Per the germline V gene, CDR1 is SGHRS and CDR2 is YFSETQ. The CDR3 nucleotides are TGCGCCAGCAGCCGGAACCCGGGACTTCAAAACAATGAGCAGTTCTTC. This sequence encodes CASSRNPGLQNNEQFF.

The V gene is TRBV5-4, the J gene TRBJ2-1; TRBD2 aligns across 10 bases. The CDR3 is 16 amino acids. Germline CDR1 and CDR2: SGHNT and YYREEE (reference sequence). Trimming removed 1 base from V and 5 bases from J; junction bases left unmatched: 6. CDR3 bases: TGTGCCAGCAGCTTGCATACTAGCGGGATCGACAATGAGCAGTTCTTC. Amino acid sequence: CASSLHTSGIDNEQFF.

The V and J genes are TRBV5-6 and TRBJ2-5; possible D gene TRBD2, 5 bases. Per germline, CDR1 SGHDT and CDR2 YYEEEE. Trimming stripped 0 bases from V and 6 bases from J, with 12 bases between. This CDR3 comprises 14 residues. CDR3 nucleotides: TGTGCCAGCAGCTTGGCCCTAACGGGAAAGACCCAGTACTTC. Its translation is CASSLALTGKTQYF.

In this sample, this clone turned up once. The same CDR3 also results from other DNA sequences found in this sample. This chain's CDR3 is CAISQDQETQYF. The CDR3 DNA is TGTGCCATTTCACAGGACCAAGAGACCCAGTACTTC. The chain carries TRBV10-3 and TRBJ2-5; tentatively, D is TRBD1 (5 bases). V shed 9 bases and J shed 0 bases, with 8 bases lying between them. This CDR3 contains 12 residues. Germline V lookup: CDR1 ENHRY, CDR2 SYGVKD.

This chain uses TRBV5-1 with TRBJ1-1; D is ambiguous. There are 15 residues in the CDR3. Germline CDR1 is SGHRS and CDR2 is YFSETQ. Deletions cut 0 bases from V and 1 base from J, with 10 bases between. CDR3 coding DNA: TGCGCCAGCAGCTTGGAACGGGGAAGGAACACTGAAGCTTTCTTT. It codes for CASSLERGRNTEAFF.

This chain links TRBV7-9 with TRBJ2-1; D ambiguous. Trimming shortened V by 5 bases and J by 4 bases, and 12 bases separated the two germline ends. CDR3 size: 14 residues. Germline-derived CDR1 and CDR2 are SEHNR and FQNEAQ (reference sequence). The CDR3 reads CASSPLSGYNEQFF. For the CDR3, the DNA is TGTGCCAGCAGCCCGTTGAGTGGATACAATGAGCAGTTCTTC.

V and J are TRBV21-1 and TRBJ2-7; the DNA was not compared with TRBD2, the D call given in the table. TRBV21-1 is a recognized pseudogene. This CDR3 is built from 17 residues. CDR3 nucleotides: TGTGCCAGCAGCAAAGGCCCCCGAGGTAGCGTAATTTGCGAGCAGTACTTC. It translates to CASSKGPRGSVICEQYF.

The chain is built from TRBV5-5 and TRBJ2-2, with D maybe TRBD2 (6 bases). V gave up 7 bases and J gave up 4 bases, with 20 bases separating them. This CDR3 is built from 16 residues. Per germline, CDR1 SGHKS and CDR2 YYEKEE (reference sequence). The CDR3 protein is CASGTPGGISTGELFF. The CDR3 nucleotides read TGTGCCAGCGGAACCCCGGGCGGGATAAGCACCGGGGAGCTGTTTTTT.

This chain uses TRBV5-4 with TRBJ2-7, with TRBD2 identical over 8 bases. V dropped 4 bases and J dropped 2; count of bases not matched to a gene: 14. The CDR3 loop spans 17 amino acids. Germline V gene data show CDR1 as SGHNT and CDR2 as YYREEE (reference sequence). The CDR3, as DNA: TGTGCCAGCAGCCCTGGGACGGCGGGACTAGGGGCCTACGAGCAGTACTTC. Its translation: CASSPGTAGLGAYEQYF.

The chain is built from TRBV5-6 and TRBJ1-2; TRBD1 agrees at 7 bases. The CDR3 is 15 amino acids. The germline gives CDR1 SGHDT, CDR2 YYEEEE. The trim removed 0 bases at V and 2 bases at J, leaving 4 bases unmatched. DNA for the CDR3: TGTGCCAGCAGCTTGGAGAACAGGGGAAACTATGGCTACACCTTC. Its protein product is CASSLENRGNYGYTF.

This sequence joins TRBV14 and TRBJ2-1; 9 positions match TRBD2. The CDR3 contains 12 residues. V lost 1 base, J lost 15 bases, and 4 bases stayed unmatched. Germline values: CDR1 SGHDN, CDR2 FVKESK. This CDR3 is CASSQVGGRVFF. DNA of the CDR3: TGTGCCAGCAGCCAAGTTGGCGGGAGGGTGTTCTTC.

The chain carries TRBV7-9 and TRBJ1-2, with D unclear. With 2 bases removed from V and 8 bases from J, the gap between germline ends came to 12 bases. The germline V gene has CDR1 SEHNR and CDR2 FQNEAQ (reference sequence). The CDR3 is 13 amino acids. The CDR3 reads CASSLQSETGYTF. The DNA for the CDR3 is TGTGCCAGCAGCTTACAGTCCGAGACGGGCTACACCTTC.

This chain uses TRBV15 with TRBJ2-7; 7 bases map to TRBD1. Germline assignment: CDR1 LNHNV and CDR2 YYDKDF (reference sequence). The junction had 7 bases not matched to a gene; V was cut back by 0 bases and J by 5 bases. This CDR3 has 15 residues. In DNA form, the CDR3 reads TGTGCCACCAGCAGAGAGACGACAGGGATTAACGAGCAGTACTTC. Translated: CATSRETTGINEQYF.

The chain links TRBV21-1 to TRBJ2-1; no DNA check was done on the table's D call, TRBD2. TRBV21-1 is recorded as a pseudogene. The CDR3 has 15 amino acids. The CDR3 here is CASNPTSRIFYEQFF. The CDR3 DNA follows: TGTGCCAGCAATCCGACTAGCAGGATATTTTATGAGCAGTTCTTC.

The genes are TRBV28 and TRBJ2-7; D might be TRBD2 (5 bases). The CDR3 spans 14 residues. Germline CDR1 reads MDHEN; CDR2 reads SYDVKM. The V and J ends lost 5 bases and 2 bases respectively, with 13 bases between them. The CDR3 loop is CASSLLGKAYEQYF. In nucleotides, the CDR3 is TGTGCCAGCAGTCTACTAGGTAAGGCCTACGAGCAGTACTTC.

The count of this clone is one. This chain connects TRBV6-1 to TRBJ2-7, with D perhaps being TRBD1 or TRBD2 (5 bases each). This CDR3 spans 16 amino acids. V shed 0 bases and J shed 0 bases, with 12 bases lying between them. Germline lookup yields CDR1 MNHNS and CDR2 SASEGT. CDR3 amino acids: CASSEAGGQGSYEQYF. The CDR3 nucleotides read TGTGCCAGCAGTGAAGCTGGGGGTCAGGGCTCCTACGAGCAGTACTTC.

V and J are TRBV27 and TRBJ1-2; possibly TRBD1 for D (5 bases). Germline-derived CDR1 and CDR2 are MNHEY and SMNVEV (reference sequence). The CDR3 runs 15 residues. Trimming removed 0 bases from V and 5 bases from J, with 13 bases in between. The DNA of the CDR3 is TGTGCCAGCAGTTTATCCTCAGGGCGAGCATATGGCTACACCTTC. Protein: CASSLSSGRAYGYTF.

As to this clone: This sample also contains other DNA sequences that code for the same CDR3. The J gene is TRBJ2-7, the V gene TRBV18; D is unclear. Germline values: CDR1 KGHSH, CDR2 LQKENI. Trimming took off 0 bases at V and 2 bases at J, with 8 bases between the two ends. CDR3 length: 14 residues. CDR3 protein: CASSPPGGPYEQYF. The CDR3 DNA reads as TGTGCCAGCTCACCACCGGGCGGACCCTACGAGCAGTACTTC.